This TCR beta chain came from a study of T cells in Graves' hyperthyroidism and ophthalmopathy. TCR beta CDR3 regions were amplified from RNA. First-round RT-PCR targeting the TCR CDR3 was performed with the HTBI primer set. TCRdb analysed the multiplex PCR reads with MiXCR anew, one entry per CDR3 protein. Among about 460,000 distinct CDR3 sequences, about 20% were seen once, and the ten largest hold about half. Germline V CDR1 and CDR2: MNHNS, SASEGT. Trimming left V 5 bases short and J 2 bases short, with 16 bases between. This CDR3 spans 15 amino acids. The study included ophthalmopathy patients with Clinical Activity Score at least 3, NOSPECS grade at least 4 and duration under 3 months. Patients with uncontrolled infections, other autoimmune diseases, pregnancy or lactation were excluded.

Sequences were obtained from blood. This chain uses TRBV6-1 with TRBJ2-7; D possibly corresponds to TRBD2 (6 bases). This TCR was sampled from a woman in her seventies with Graves' ophthalmopathy. The CDR3 DNA follows: TGTGCCAGCAGTTCGCCATGGAGGGGTACCTACGAGCAGTACTTC. It yields the protein CASSSPWRGTYEQYF.